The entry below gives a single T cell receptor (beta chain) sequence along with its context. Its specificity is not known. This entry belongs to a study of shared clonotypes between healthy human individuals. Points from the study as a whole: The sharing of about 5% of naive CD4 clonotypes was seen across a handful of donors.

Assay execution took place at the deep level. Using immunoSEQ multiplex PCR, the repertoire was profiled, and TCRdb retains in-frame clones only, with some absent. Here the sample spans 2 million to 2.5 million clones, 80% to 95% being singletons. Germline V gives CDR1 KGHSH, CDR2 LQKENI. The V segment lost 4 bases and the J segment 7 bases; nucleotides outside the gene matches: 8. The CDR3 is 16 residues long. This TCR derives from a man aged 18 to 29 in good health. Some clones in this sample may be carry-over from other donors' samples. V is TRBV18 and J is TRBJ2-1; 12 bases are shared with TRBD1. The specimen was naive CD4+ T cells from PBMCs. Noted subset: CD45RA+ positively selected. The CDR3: CASSQTGTGGTNEQFF. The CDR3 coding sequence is TGTGCCAGCTCACAAACGGGGACAGGGGGCACAAATGAGCAGTTCTTC.